This is a list of T cell receptor beta chains from one sample in a study of T cell repertoires in cytomegalovirus infection. Antigens of these TCRs are unknown. From the reads, TCRdb called clonotypes with MiXCR, one entry per CDR3 protein. The table shows 680,000 or so distinct CDR3 sequences, with around 32% occurring only once. This sample comprised cultured PBMCs, obtained from culture after CMV antigen stimulation. These receptors were taken from a human donor in good health (CMV status not recorded). Some clones in this sample may be carry-over from other donors' samples. The conserved cysteine and the conserved F or W are not part of the CDR3 here.

J gene	V gene	CDR3 protein
TRBJ2-7	TRBV27	ASSIAPRYYEQY
TRBJ1-2	TRBV18	ASSREIYGYT
TRBJ2-2	TRBV11-2	ASSSIREPGELF
TRBJ1-1	TRBV15	ATSRAGLEAF
TRBJ2-7	TRBV19	ASSSRRGQGAYEQY
TRBJ2-3	TRBV4-1	ASSQYQGGHSTDTQY
TRBJ2-3	TRBV6-5	ASSYSRGAGDTQY
TRBJ2-5	TRBV7-2	ASSTKLGRAQETQY
TRBJ2-1	TRBV12-5	ASAAQVTSSYNEQF
TRBJ1-3	TRBV29-1	SVAVADSGNTIY
TRBJ2-6	TRBV7-2	ASSNPGQGLTGANVLT
TRBJ2-1	TRBV7-8	ASSFPPGTRDNEQF
TRBJ2-1	TRBV24-1	ATSLADNEQF
TRBJ2-3	TRBV19	ASSHFAGATDTQY
TRBJ2-3	TRBV18	ASSPYRSTDTQY
TRBJ2-2	TRBV7-2	ASSSRLAGSGELF
TRBJ1-5	TRBV7-8	ASSFAVSNQPQH
TRBJ2-7	TRBV24-1	ATSDPYTYEQY
TRBJ2-2	TRBV28	ASSSSGTNTGELF
TRBJ2-1	TRBV5-4	ASSGRSDSYNEQF
TRBJ2-1	TRBV11-3	ASSGSLAGGYNEQF
TRBJ2-5	TRBV12-3/TRBV12-4	ASSFPPSEGATQY
TRBJ2-2	TRBV7-8	ASSRRGSGELF
TRBJ2-1	TRBV19	ASTLDNEQF
TRBJ2-2	TRBV4-1	ASSQVREFGELF